The next 10 T cell receptor beta chains were all read from a single sample in a study of blood T cells in healthy people across ages. A second PCR of 7 to 11 cycles used a sample-barcoded 5' primer and a J-beta primer mix. TCRdb called the 5' RACE reads again in MiXCR, with one record for every CDR3 protein. The sample has some 1.5 million distinct CDR3 sequences, less than 45% seen once. Sequences were obtained from blood. These TCRs come from a woman between 18 and 30 years old in good health.

This clonotype was seen a few times. V is TRBV4-1 and J is TRBJ2-7; 11 bases fit TRBD1. The ends lost 1 base at V and 3 bases at J; junction bases unmatched: 5. Germline-derived CDR1 and CDR2 are MGHRA and YSYEKL. The CDR3 totals 16 residues. The CDR3, as DNA: TGCGCCAGCAGCCAAGGAATCGGGACAGGGGGCTACGAGCAGTACTTC. As protein: CASSQGIGTGGYEQYF.

On this clonotype: In this CDR3 the conserved last residue, phenylalanine or tryptophan, is missing, so a read error is likely. V is TRBV6-6 and J is TRBJ2-1; 10 bases line up with TRBD1. The CDR3 is 16 residues long. With V trimmed by 6 bases and J by 8 bases, 13 bases remained unmatched. Germline V gene data show CDR1 as MNHNY and CDR2 as SVGAGI (reference sequence). CDR3 protein: CASRAPRDRGNHEQFL. DNA for the CDR3: TGTGCCAGCAGGGCTCCCAGGGACAGGGGTAACCATGAGCAGTTCCTC.

The V gene is TRBV3-1, the J gene TRBJ2-5; 7 positions match TRBD1. Germline V gives CDR1 LGHDT, CDR2 YNNKEL (reference sequence). The CDR3 has 17 amino acids. J gave up 0 bases and V 3 bases, and 10 bases lay outside the gene matches. CDR3 sequence reads: CASSHGPRGMYQETQYF. CDR3 bases: TGTGCCAGCAGCCATGGGCCCAGGGGGATGTACCAAGAGACCCAGTACTTC.

This clonotype was counted a few times. This chain joins TRBV29-1 and TRBJ1-1; D possibly corresponds to TRBD1 (5 bases). Germline V gene sequence: CDR1 SQVTM, CDR2 ANQGSEA. The CDR3 covers 12 residues. Trimming took off 3 bases at V and 5 bases at J, with 10 bases between the two ends. The CDR3 nucleotides are TGCAGCGTTGAGGGGCTCGGGACTGAAGCTTTCTTT. This gives the protein CSVEGLGTEAFF.

J is TRBJ2-2 and V is TRBV20-1; the D gene is possibly TRBD1 (5 bases). Germline V gene sequence: CDR1 DFQATT, CDR2 SNEGSKA (reference sequence). V shed 6 bases and J shed 0 bases, with 11 bases lying between them. The CDR3 runs to 14 residues. The CDR3 reads CSAKDTPNTGELFF. The CDR3 bases are TGCAGTGCCAAGGACACTCCGAACACCGGGGAGCTGTTTTTT.

The chain combines TRBV24-1 with TRBJ2-1, with 10 positions matching TRBD1. J was trimmed by 6 bases and V by 6 bases; bases with no gene match: 10. Germline V CDR1 and CDR2: KGHDR, SFDVKD. The CDR3 spans 16 residues. DNA of the CDR3: TGTGCCACCAGTACATTAGGGGACAGGGGAATCAATGAGCAGTTCTTC. Translation gives CATSTLGDRGINEQFF.

V gene TRBV12-3 or TRBV12-4 combines with J gene TRBJ2-6, with D unclear. CDR3 length equals 17 residues. V dropped 1 base and J dropped 0 bases, with 10 bases sitting between them. The DNA for the CDR3 is TGTGCCAGCAGTTTAGAGGGCAGTTACTCTGGGGCCAACGTCCTGACTTTC. This gives the protein CASSLEGSYSGANVLTF.

This clonotype has more than one count but fewer than ten. The rearrangement uses TRBV5-1 and TRBJ1-1, with D maybe TRBD1 (6 bases). The CDR3 loop spans 14 amino acids. CDR1 SGHRS and CDR2 YFSETQ come from the germline V gene. Trimming cost V 7 bases and J 1 base, with 14 bases left between them. The CDR3 DNA reads TGCGCCAGCGGAGGGGGGGGCAGGAACACTGAAGCTTTCTTT. Translated, it gives CASGGGGRNTEAFF.

About this clonotype: The junction departs from the called germline gene at one end, perhaps through a read error. This chain links TRBV4-3 with TRBJ2-7; 8 bases match TRBD2. This CDR3 region has 15 residues. The germline CDR1 and CDR2 sequences are LGHNA and YSLEER. CDR3 amino acids: CASSQRWSGSNELYF. The CDR3 nucleotides are TGCGCCAGCAGCCAAAGATGGAGCGGGAGTAACGAGCTGTACTTC.

This clonotype turned up a few times. This sequence joins TRBV6-6 and TRBJ1-6; TRBD1 might be the D (6 bases). Germline lookup yields CDR1 MNHNY and CDR2 SVGAGI (reference sequence). V lost 7 bases and J 9 bases, leaving 22 bases between the germline ends. This CDR3 region has 16 residues. CDR3 bases: TGTGCCAGCACTCGAGAGGTCAGGGGTAGTAGTTCACCCCTCCACTTT. It yields the protein CASTREVRGSSSPLHF.